A single sample is the source of the 5 T cell receptor beta chains below, sequenced in a study of shared clonotypes between healthy human individuals. Selected positively for CCR7 and CD45RO-negative, naive CD8 cells excluded terminally differentiated effector memory CD45RA+ cells. The assay was immunoSEQ multiplex PCR, and TCRdb's table has in-frame clones only and misses some. The sample shows just over 2,000,000 clones, about 95% of them seen only once. The sample consisted of naive CD8+ T cells sorted from blood. The receptors shown here come from a man aged 18-30 years in good health.

This chain uses TRBV6-5 with TRBJ1-4, with TRBD1 identical over 11 bases. The germline CDR1 and CDR2 sequences are MNHEY and SVGAGI. This CDR3 has 16 residues. Germline trimming cut 2 bases from V and 3 bases from J; bases unmatched to any gene: 2. Here the CDR3 reads CASSYGTGGPNEKLFF. In DNA, the CDR3 is TGTGCCAGCAGTTACGGGACAGGGGGACCTAATGAAAAACTGTTTTTT.

The chain couples TRBV7-9 to TRBJ2-3; D is possibly TRBD2 (5 bases). Germline loops: CDR1 SEHNR, CDR2 FQNEAQ (reference sequence). V lost 2 bases and J 0 bases, leaving 15 bases between the germline ends. The CDR3 is 17 residues long. The CDR3 sequence: CASSLTVASASTDTQYF. DNA for the CDR3: TGTGCCAGCAGCTTAACGGTAGCGAGTGCTAGCACAGATACGCAGTATTTT.

The chain links TRBV4-1 to TRBJ1-1; D is possibly TRBD1 (6 bases). The V and J ends lost 6 bases and 2 bases respectively, with 13 bases between them. Per the germline V gene, CDR1 is MGHRA and CDR2 is YSYEKL. The CDR3 is 14 residues long. As DNA, the CDR3 is TGCGCCAGCAGGGCGGGACACGTAAACACTGAAGCTTTCTTT. Translating it yields CASRAGHVNTEAFF.

This chain links TRBV7-9 with TRBJ2-7; 7 positions match TRBD1. The CDR3 runs to 13 residues. The germline CDR1 and CDR2 sequences are SEHNR and FQNEAQ (reference sequence). Trimming at V came to 4 bases and at J to 7 bases, leaving 7 bases not matched to a gene. CDR3 residues: CASSSQGVWEQYF. The CDR3 region has the DNA TGTGCCAGCAGCTCCCAGGGGGTATGGGAGCAGTACTTC.

With respect to this clone: The sample has other DNA sequences that encode this CDR3 too. The rearrangement joins TRBV27 to TRBJ2-1, with 8 bases that match TRBD2. V lost 5 bases and J lost 3; bases outside the gene matches: 6. Germline V gene sequence: CDR1 MNHEY, CDR2 SMNVEV (reference sequence). This CDR3 contains 15 residues. CDR3 bases: TGTGCCAGCAGTCAAGGGCTAGCGGGCTACAATGAGCAGTTCTTC. This translates into CASSQGLAGYNEQFF.